The sequence of this T cell receptor beta chain was determined in a study of low-dose radiotherapy and immunotherapy resistance in tumors. About the study: Aspirin was administered orally at 300 mg daily for four cycles, commencing on cycle 1 day 1.

In its sample, this clonotype was seen many times. This sample's time point: after trial treatment. Documented treatment: LDRT plus nivolumab, ipilimumab, low-dose cyclophosphamide and aspirin (RACIN trial). The study gave donors nivolumab, ipilimumab, aspirin, low-dose cyclophosphamide and low-dose radiotherapy. Priming of first-strand cDNA relied on TRAV- and TRBV-specific primers (covering alpha and beta chains). The TCRs were subjected to amplification over about 20 PCR cycles employing a constant-region primer in conjunction with a V-primer adapter. TCRdb reprocessed the reads via MiXCR and lists one record per CDR3 protein. The data show around 100,000 distinct CDR3 sequences, 20% seen once. V lost 2 bases, J lost 0 bases, and 20 bases lay in between. The CDR3 loop spans 19 amino acids. CDR1 SGHDN and CDR2 FVKESK come from the germline V gene.

The sequence was obtained from a male donor with prostate cancer. The sequenced sample was PBMCs, obtained after low-dose radiotherapy plus immunotherapy. This chain uses TRBV14 with TRBJ1-3, with a possible D match to TRBD1 (6 bases). In nucleotides, the CDR3 is TGTGCCAGCAGCCAACTCCTGGGGGGCAGGGCCCCCTCTGGAAACACCATATATTTT. This translates into CASSQLLGGRAPSGNTIYF.